This T cell receptor (beta chain) is drawn from a study of cytomegalovirus exposure and HLA in healthy donors (dated by TCRdb to the late 2010s). General notes on the study: A later analysis indicated that the roughly 130 validation repertoires were generated on the platform also employed for the 666 repertoires of the first cohort. The study aimed to test whether cataloging public T cell receptors could reveal signatures of past pathogen exposure. In addition to the first cohort of roughly 700 subjects, a separate validation cohort of 130 or so different subjects was used. The study combined high-throughput TCR immunosequencing, statistical association of individual TCRs with disease status, and machine learning to predict cytomegalovirus infection status.

V drops 0 bases and J drops 1 base, leaving 16 bases in between. From the cysteine through the phenylalanine, the CDR3 covers 18 amino acids. CDR3 DNA only is kept here, 54 bases in frame from base 1. From the germline V gene, CDR1 is LGHNT and CDR2 is FRNRAP. The library was made by the immunoSEQ multiplex PCR assay. The original methods were these. A statistical classification framework was developed to diagnose cytomegalovirus status using the catalog of TCR beta chain sequences. TCRdb carries this immuneACCESS record with in-frame sequences only. Its versions omit some clonotypes, under half of them owing to an unresolved V gene in the studies checked, with the rest unexplained. That table furnishes V, J and clone size, whereas the DNA furnished D and trimming. This sample is represented by fewer than 150,000 clones; 75% to 90% of them were singletons. The ten biggest clones cover about 4.1% of the sample.

Points the paper makes about the study in general: A later analysis had no HLA typing for the validation cohort, so co-occurrence there was scored across all 120 repertoires. The authors suggested that the approach could potentially be generalized to other disease states and immunological phenotypes. While some public TCRs were present in many individuals, most TCR sequences turned up only very rarely across donors. A few of the identified cytomegalovirus-associated TCR beta chains were confirmed in vitro to be specific for cytomegalovirus antigens. The classifier was reported to diagnose cytomegalovirus status with high specificity and sensitivity in both the original cohort and the validation cohort. Of the cluster scores, approximately 95% were above 0 in a later analysis, which found that TCRs clustered in the first cohort also tended to co-occur in the 95 to 150 validation repertoires. The study gave a list of 150 to 200 TCR beta chains associated with cytomegalovirus.

Donors formed part of the validation cohort, which comprised 120 subjects and was distinct from the first cohort of several hundred subjects. Comments on this clone: What this receptor recognizes is not known. No base quality information exists; no much larger clone differs at one position.

The chain is encoded by TRBV12-5 joined to TRBJ1-5; the D gene is not confidently resolved. This TCR derives from a man younger than 30 in good health and CMV-seropositive. Sequenced sample: PBMCs. The CDR3 region has the sequence CASGLVRLGRASNQPQHF. The nucleotides read TGTGCTAGTGGTTTGGTACGGTTGGGGAGGGCCAGCAATCAGCCCCAGCATTTT.